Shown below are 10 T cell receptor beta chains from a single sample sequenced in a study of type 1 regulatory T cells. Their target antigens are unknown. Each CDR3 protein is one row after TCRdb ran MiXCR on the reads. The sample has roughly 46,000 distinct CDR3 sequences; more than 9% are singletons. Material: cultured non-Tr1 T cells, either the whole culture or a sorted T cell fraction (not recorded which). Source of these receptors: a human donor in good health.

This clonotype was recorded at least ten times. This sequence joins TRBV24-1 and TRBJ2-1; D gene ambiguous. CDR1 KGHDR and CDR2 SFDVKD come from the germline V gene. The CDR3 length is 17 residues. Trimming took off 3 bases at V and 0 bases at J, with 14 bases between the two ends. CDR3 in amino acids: CATSDISPGSSYNEQFF. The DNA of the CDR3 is TGTGCCACCAGTGATATAAGCCCAGGTTCCTCCTACAATGAGCAGTTCTTC.

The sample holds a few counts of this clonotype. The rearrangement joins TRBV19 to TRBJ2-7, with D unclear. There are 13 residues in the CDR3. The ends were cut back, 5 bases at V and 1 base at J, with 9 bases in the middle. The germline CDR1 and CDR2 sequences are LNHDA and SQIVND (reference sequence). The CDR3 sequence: CASSWLGSYEQYF. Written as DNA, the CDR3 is TGTGCCAGTAGTTGGCTAGGTTCCTACGAGCAGTACTTC.

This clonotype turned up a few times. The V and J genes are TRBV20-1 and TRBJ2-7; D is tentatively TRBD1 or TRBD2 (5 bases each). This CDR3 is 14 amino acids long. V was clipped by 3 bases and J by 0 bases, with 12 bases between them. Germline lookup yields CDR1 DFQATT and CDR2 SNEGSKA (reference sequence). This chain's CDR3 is CSASSGTYSYEQYF. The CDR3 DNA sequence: TGCAGTGCTAGTTCTGGGACCTACTCCTACGAGCAGTACTTC.

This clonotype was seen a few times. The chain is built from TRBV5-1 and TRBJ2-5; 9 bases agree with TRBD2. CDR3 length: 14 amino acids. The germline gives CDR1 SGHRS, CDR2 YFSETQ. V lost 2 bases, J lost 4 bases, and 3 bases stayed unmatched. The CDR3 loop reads CASSFRGGAETQYF. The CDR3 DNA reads TGCGCCAGCAGCTTCCGCGGGGGGGCAGAGACCCAGTACTTC.

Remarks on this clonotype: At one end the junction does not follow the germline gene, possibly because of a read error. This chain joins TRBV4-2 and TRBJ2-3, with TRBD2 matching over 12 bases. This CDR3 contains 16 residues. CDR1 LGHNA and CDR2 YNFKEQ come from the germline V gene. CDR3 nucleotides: TGTGCCAGCAGCCAAGAAGTGACTAGCGGGAGAGATGCGCAGTATTTT. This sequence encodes CASSQEVTSGRDAQYF.

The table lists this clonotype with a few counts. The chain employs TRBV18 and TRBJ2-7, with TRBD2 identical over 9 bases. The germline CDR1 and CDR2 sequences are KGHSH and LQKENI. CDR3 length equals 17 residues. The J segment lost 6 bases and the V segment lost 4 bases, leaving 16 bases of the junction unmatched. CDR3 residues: CASSLTGREGSAAEQYF. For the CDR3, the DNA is TGTGCCAGCTCACTCACGGGGCGGGAGGGAAGCGCCGCCGAGCAGTACTTC.

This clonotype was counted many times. The CDR3 DNA reads TGCGCCAGCACGACAGGGGGCGCAGATACGCAGTATTTT. As protein: CASTTGGADTQYF. The chain is built from TRBV5-1 and TRBJ2-3, with 10 bases identical to TRBD1. Germline-derived CDR1 and CDR2 are SGHRS and YFSETQ. Trimming cost V 6 bases and J 4 bases; bases outside gene matches: 2. The length of the CDR3 is 13 residues.

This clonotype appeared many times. The CDR3 spells CSVGGRPNEQFF. The CDR3 DNA reads as TGCAGCGTTGGGGGCAGACCCAATGAGCAGTTCTTC. The V call is TRBV29-1, the J call TRBJ2-1, with D possibly TRBD1 on 5 matching bases. This CDR3 has 12 residues. Per germline, CDR1 SQVTM and CDR2 ANQGSEA. Trimming shortened V by 4 bases and J by 6 bases, and 10 bases separated the two germline ends.

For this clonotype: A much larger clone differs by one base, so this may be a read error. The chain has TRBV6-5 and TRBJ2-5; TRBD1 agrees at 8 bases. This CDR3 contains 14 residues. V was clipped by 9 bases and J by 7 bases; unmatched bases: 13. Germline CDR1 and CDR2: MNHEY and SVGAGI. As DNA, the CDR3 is TGTGCCAGTTACGGACAGGGCTTATCGAGGACCCAGTACTTC. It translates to CASYGQGLSRTQYF.

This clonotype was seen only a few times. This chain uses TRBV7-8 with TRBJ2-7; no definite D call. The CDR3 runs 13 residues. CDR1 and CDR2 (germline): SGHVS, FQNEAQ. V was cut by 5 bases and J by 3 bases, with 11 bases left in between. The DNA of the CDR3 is TGTGCCAGCAGCCAGACAAGTCTCTACGAGCAGTACTTC. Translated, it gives CASSQTSLYEQYF.